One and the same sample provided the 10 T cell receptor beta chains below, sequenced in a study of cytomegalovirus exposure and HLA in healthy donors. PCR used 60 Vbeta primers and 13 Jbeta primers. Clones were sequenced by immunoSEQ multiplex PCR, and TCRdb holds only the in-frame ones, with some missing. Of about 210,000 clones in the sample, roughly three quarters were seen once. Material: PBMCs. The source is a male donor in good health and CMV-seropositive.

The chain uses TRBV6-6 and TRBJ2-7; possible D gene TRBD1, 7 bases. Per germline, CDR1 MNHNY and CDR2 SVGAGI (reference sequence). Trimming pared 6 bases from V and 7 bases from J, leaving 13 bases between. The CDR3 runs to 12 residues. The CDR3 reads CASRTSGGEQYF. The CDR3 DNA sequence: TGTGCCAGCAGGACTTCAGGGGGGGAGCAGTACTTC.

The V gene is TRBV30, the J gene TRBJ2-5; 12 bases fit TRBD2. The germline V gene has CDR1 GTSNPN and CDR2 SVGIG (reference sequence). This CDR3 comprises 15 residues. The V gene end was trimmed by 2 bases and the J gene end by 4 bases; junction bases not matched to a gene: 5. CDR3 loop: CAWSPTGLAGETQYF. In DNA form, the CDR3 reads TGTGCCTGGAGTCCTACGGGACTAGCGGGAGAGACCCAGTACTTC.

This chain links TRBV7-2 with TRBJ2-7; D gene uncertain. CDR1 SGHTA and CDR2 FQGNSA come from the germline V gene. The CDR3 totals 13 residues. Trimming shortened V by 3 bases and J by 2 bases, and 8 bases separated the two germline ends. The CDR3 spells CASSFYGTYEQYF. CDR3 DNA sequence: TGTGCCAGCAGCTTCTACGGTACCTACGAGCAGTACTTC. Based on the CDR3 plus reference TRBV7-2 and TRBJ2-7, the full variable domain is GAGVSQSPSNKVTEKGKDVELRCDPISGHTALYWYRQSLGQGLEFLIYFQGNSAPDKSGLPSDRFSAERTGGSVSTLTIQRTQQEDSAVYLCASSFYGTYEQYFGPGTRLTVT.

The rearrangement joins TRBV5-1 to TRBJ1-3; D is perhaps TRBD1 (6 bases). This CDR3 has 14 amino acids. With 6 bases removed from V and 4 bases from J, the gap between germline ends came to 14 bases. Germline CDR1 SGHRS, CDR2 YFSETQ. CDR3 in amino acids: CASMQGQPGNTIYF. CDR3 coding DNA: TGCGCCAGCATGCAAGGACAGCCAGGAAACACCATATATTTT.

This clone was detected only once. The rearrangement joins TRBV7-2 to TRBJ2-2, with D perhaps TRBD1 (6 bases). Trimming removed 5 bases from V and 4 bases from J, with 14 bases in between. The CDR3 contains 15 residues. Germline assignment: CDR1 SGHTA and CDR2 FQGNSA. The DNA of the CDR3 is TGTGCCAGCAGCCCCGGACAGATAGTCACCGGGGAGCTGTTTTTT. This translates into CASSPGQIVTGELFF.

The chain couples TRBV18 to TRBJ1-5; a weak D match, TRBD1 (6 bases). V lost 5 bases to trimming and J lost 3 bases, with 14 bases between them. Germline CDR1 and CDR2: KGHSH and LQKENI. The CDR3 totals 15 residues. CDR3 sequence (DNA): TGTGCCAGCTCAACCGGGACACTAGTCAATCAGCCCCAGCATTTT. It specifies CASSTGTLVNQPQHF. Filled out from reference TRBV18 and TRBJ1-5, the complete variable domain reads NAGVMQNPRHLVRRRGQEARLRCSPMKGHSHVYWYRQLPEEGLKFMVYLQKENIIDESGMPKERFSAEFPKEGPSILRIQQVVRGDSAAYFCASSTGTLVNQPQHFGDGTRLSIL.

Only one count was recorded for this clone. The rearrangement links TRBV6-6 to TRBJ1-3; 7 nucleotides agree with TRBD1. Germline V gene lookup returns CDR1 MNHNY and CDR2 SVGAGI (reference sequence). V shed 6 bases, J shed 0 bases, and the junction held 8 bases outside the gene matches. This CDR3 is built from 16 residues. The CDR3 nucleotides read TGTGCCAGCAGCAGGGGGACCACCGACTCTGGAAACACCATATATTTT. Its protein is CASSRGTTDSGNTIYF.

The CDR3 DNA follows: TGTGCTAGTGGTTTGGGGACTGCGAACACCGGGGAGCTGTTTTTT. Protein: CASGLGTANTGELFF. The J gene is TRBJ2-2, the V gene TRBV12-5, with D possibly matching TRBD2 (5 bases). V lost 1 base to trimming and J lost 0 bases, with 6 bases between them. The CDR3 spans 15 residues. In germline, CDR1 is LGHNT, CDR2 FRNRAP.

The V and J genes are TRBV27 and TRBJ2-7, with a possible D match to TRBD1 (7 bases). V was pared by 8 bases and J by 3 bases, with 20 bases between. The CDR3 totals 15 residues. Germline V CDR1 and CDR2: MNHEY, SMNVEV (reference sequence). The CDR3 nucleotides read TGTGCCAGCGGAACAGTGGAGGGGGCTGACTACGAGCAGTACTTC. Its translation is CASGTVEGADYEQYF.

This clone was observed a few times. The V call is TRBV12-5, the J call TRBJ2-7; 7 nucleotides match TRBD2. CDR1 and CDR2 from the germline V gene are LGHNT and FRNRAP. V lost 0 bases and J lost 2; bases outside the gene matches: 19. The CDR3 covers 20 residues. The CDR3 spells CASGLVPAGRARDRAYEQYF. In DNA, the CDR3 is TGTGCTAGTGGTTTGGTACCGGCAGGGAGGGCCCGGGACCGCGCCTACGAGCAGTACTTC. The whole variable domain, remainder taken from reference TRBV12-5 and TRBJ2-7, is DARVTQTPRHKVTEMGQEVTMRCQPILGHNTVFWYRQTMMQGLELLAYFRNRAPLDDSGMPKDRFSAEMPDATLATLKIQPSEPRDSAVYFCASGLVPAGRARDRAYEQYFGPGTRLTVT.